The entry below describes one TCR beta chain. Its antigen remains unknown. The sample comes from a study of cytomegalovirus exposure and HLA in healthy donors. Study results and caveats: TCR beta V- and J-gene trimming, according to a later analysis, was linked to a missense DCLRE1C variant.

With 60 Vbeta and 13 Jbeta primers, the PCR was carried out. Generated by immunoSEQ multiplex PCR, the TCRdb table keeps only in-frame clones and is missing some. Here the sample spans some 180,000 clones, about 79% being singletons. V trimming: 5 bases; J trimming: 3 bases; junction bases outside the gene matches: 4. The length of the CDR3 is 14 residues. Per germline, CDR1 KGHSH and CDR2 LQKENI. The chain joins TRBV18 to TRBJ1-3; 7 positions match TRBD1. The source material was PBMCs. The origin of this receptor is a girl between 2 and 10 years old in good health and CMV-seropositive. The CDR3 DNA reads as TGTGCCAGCTCAGGGGACAGCCTTGGAAACACCATATATTTT. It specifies CASSGDSLGNTIYF.